The clone carrying this T cell receptor beta chain appeared a few times. Its ends do not fully match the called genes, so a read error is possible. The use of a sample-barcoded 5' primer and a J-beta primer mix characterized a second PCR of roughly 6 to 12 cycles. Template switching added a 12-random-nucleotide identifier to every cDNA molecule. TCRdb re-called the 5' RACE reads with MiXCR, one entry per CDR3 protein. The sample includes some 890,000 distinct CDR3 sequences, approximately 32% of them seen just once. These data come from a study of blood T cells in healthy people across ages. CDR1 and CDR2 from the germline V gene are MNHEY and SVGEGT. The CDR3 extends over 13 amino acids. These same data were also listed under a study on T cells of mothers and their children.

This rearrangement joins TRBV6-2 or TRBV6-3 to TRBJ2-1; D is undetermined. Source material: blood. This receptor was obtained from a woman between 35 and 50 years old in good health. Written as DNA, the CDR3 is TGTGCCGGCAGCGATTCCTCAGTGTATAAGCAGTTCTTC. This sequence encodes CAGSDSSVYKQFF.